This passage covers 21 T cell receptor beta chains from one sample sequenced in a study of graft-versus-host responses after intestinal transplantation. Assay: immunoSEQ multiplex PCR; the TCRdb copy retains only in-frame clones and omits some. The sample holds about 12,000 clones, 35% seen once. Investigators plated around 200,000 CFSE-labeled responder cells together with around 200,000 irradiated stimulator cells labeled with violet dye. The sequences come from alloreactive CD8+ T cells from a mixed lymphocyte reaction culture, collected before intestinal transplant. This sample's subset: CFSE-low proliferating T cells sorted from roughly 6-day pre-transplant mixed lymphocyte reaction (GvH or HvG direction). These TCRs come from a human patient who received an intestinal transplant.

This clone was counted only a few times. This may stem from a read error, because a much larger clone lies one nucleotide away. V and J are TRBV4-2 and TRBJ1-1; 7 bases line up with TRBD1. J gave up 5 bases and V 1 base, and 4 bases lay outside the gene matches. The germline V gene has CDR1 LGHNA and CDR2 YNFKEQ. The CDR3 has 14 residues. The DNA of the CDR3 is TGTGCCAGCAGCCAAGGCGGGACAGCTACTGAAGCTTTCTTT. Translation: CASSQGGTATEAFF.

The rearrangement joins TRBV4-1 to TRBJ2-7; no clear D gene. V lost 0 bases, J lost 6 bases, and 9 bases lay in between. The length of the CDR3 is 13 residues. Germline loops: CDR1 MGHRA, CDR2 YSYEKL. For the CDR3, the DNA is TGCGCCAGCAGCCAAGATCCGTGGGTCGAGCAGTACTTC. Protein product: CASSQDPWVEQYF.

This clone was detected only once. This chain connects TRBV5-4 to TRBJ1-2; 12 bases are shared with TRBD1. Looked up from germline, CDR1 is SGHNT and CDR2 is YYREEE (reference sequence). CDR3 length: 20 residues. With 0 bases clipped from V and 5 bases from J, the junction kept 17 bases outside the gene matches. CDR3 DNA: TGTGCCAGCAGCTTGGGGGAGTTGGGACAGGGGGCACGACAGAAGTATGGCTACACCTTC. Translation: CASSLGELGQGARQKYGYTF.

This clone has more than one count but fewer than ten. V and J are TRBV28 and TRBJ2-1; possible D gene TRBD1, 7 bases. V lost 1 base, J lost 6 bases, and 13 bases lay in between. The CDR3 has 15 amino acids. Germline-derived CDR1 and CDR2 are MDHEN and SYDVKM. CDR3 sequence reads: CASSLSPEGANEQFF. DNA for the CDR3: TGTGCCAGCAGTTTATCGCCGGAGGGGGCCAATGAGCAGTTCTTC.

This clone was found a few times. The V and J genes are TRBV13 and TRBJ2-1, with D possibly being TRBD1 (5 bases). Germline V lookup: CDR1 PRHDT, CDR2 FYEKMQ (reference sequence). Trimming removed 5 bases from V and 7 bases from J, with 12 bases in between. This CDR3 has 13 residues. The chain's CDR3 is CASSPRTSNEQFF. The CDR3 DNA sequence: TGTGCCAGCAGCCCCCGGACATCGAATGAGCAGTTCTTC.

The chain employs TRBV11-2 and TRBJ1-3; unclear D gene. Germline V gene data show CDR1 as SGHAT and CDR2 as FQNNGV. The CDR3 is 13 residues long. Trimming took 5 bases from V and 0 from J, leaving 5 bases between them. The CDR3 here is CASSLSSGNTIYF. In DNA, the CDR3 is TGTGCCAGCAGCCTTTCCTCTGGAAACACCATATATTTT.

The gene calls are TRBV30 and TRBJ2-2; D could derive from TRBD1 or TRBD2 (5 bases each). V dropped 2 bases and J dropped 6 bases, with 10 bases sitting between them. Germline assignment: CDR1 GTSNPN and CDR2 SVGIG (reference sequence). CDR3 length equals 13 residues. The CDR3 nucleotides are TGTGCCTGGAGTTGGGGGATGGCCGGGGAGCTGTTTTTT. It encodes CAWSWGMAGELFF. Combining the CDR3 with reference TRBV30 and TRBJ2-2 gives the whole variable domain SQTIHQWPATLVQPVGSPLSLECTVEGTSNPNLYWYRQAAGRGLQLLFYSVGIGQISSEVPQNLSASRPQDRQFILSSKKLLLSDSGFYLCAWSWGMAGELFFGEGSRLTVL.

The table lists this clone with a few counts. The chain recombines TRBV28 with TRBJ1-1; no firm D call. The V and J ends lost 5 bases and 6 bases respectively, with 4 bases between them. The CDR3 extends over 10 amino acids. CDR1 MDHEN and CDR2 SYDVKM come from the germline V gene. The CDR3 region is CASSPPEAFF. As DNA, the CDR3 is TGTGCCAGCAGTCCACCTGAAGCTTTCTTT.

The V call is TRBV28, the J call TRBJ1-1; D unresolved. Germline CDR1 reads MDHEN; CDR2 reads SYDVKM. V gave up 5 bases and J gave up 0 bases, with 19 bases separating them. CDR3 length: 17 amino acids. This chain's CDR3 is CASSGESARAMNTEAFF. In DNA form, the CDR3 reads TGTGCCAGCAGTGGGGAGTCGGCCCGAGCTATGAACACTGAAGCTTTCTTT.

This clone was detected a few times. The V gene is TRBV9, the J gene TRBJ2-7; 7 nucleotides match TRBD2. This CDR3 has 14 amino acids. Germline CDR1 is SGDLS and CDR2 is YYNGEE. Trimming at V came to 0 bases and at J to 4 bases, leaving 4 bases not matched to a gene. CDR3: CASSVAASGYEQYF. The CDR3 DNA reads TGTGCCAGCAGCGTAGCTGCTAGCGGATACGAGCAGTACTTC.

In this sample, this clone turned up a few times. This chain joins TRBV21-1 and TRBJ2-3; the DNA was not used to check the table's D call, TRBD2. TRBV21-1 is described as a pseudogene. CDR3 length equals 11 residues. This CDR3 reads CASTPLDTQYF. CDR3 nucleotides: TGTGCCAGCACCCCCCTAGATACGCAGTATTTT.

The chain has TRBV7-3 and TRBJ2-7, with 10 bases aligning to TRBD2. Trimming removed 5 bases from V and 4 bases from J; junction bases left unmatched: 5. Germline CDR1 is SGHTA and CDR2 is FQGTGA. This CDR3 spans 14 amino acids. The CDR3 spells CASSLGLARYEQYF. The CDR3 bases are TGTGCCAGCAGCCTGGGACTAGCGCGTTACGAGCAGTACTTC.

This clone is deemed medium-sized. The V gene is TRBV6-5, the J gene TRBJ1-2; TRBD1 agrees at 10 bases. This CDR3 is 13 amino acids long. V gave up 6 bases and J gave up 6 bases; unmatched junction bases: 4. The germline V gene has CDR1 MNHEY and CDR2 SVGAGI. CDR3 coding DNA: TGTGCCAGCAGCAGACAGGGGGCGGATGGCTACACCTTC. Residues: CASSRQGADGYTF.

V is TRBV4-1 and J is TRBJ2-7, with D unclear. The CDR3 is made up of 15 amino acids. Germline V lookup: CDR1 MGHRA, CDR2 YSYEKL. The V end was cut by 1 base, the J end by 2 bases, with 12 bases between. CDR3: CASSQVPRSPYEQYF. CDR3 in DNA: TGCGCCAGCAGCCAAGTCCCCAGGTCACCCTACGAGCAGTACTTC.

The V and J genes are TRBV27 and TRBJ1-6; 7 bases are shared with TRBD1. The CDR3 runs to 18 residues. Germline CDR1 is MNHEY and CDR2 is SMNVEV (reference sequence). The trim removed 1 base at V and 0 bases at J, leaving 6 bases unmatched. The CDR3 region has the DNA TGTGCCAGCAGTTTATTTACAGGGGAAGGCTCCTATAATTCACCCCTCCACTTT. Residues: CASSLFTGEGSYNSPLHF.

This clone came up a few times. CDR3 amino acids: CASYRGAGPHNEQFF. CDR3 DNA: TGCGCCAGTTATAGGGGGGCAGGGCCACACAATGAGCAGTTCTTC. The chain carries TRBV23-1 and TRBJ2-1; D possibly matches TRBD1 or TRBD2 (6 bases each). TRBV23-1 is classed as an ORF, of uncertain function. The CDR3 is made up of 15 amino acids. V shed 9 bases and J shed 5 bases, with 20 bases lying between them.

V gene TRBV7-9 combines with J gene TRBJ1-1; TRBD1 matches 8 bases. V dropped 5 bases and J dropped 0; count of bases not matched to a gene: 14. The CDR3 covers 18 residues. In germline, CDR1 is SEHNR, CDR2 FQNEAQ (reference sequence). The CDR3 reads CASSPTLQGQAMNTEAFF. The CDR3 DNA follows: TGTGCCAGCAGCCCGACGTTACAGGGACAGGCCATGAACACTGAAGCTTTCTTT. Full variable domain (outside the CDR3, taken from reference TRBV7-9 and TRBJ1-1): DTGVSQNPRHKITKRGQNVTFRCDPISEHNRLYWYRQTLGQGPEFLTYFQNEAQLEKSRLLSDRFSAERPKGSFSTLEIQRTEQGDSAMYLCASSPTLQGQAMNTEAFFGQGTRLTVV.

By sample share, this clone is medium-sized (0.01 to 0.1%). For the CDR3, the DNA is TGTGCCAGTAGTGTCGCCGGGACCTCCTACGAGCAGTACTTC. Translating gives CASSVAGTSYEQYF. The chain joins TRBV19 to TRBJ2-7; D could derive from TRBD1 or TRBD2 (5 bases each). Trimming took 5 bases from V and 0 from J, leaving 11 bases between them. This CDR3 has 14 amino acids. The germline V gene has CDR1 LNHDA and CDR2 SQIVND (reference sequence).

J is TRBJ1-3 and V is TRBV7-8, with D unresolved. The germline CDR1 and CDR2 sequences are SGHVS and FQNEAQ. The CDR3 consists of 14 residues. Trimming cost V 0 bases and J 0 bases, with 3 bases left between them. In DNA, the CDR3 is TGTGCCAGCAGCTTAGCTTCCTCTGGAAACACCATATATTTT. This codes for CASSLASSGNTIYF.

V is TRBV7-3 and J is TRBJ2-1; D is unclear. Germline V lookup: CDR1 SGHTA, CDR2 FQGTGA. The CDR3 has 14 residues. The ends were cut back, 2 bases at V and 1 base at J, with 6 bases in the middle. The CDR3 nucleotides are TGTGCCAGCAGCTTATCAGGTTCCTACAATGAGCAGTTCTTC. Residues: CASSLSGSYNEQFF.

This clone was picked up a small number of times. The CDR3 DNA sequence: TGTGCCAGCACCCCCACCATATATTTT. Protein product: CASTPTIYF. The rearrangement links TRBV28 to TRBJ1-3; D gene unclear. V shed 7 bases and J shed 9 bases, with 4 bases lying between them. Germline CDR1 reads MDHEN; CDR2 reads SYDVKM. The CDR3 has 9 amino acids.